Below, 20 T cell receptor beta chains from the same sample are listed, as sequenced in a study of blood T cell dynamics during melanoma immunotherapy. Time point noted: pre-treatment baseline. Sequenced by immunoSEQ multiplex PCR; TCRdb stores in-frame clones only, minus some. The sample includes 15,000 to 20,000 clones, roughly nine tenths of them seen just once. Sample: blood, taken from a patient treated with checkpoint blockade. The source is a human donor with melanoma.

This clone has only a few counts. The CDR3 reads CASTPWARRGYTF. The DNA for the CDR3 is TGTGCCAGCACACCGTGGGCGCGACGCGGCTACACCTTC. This chain joins TRBV2 and TRBJ1-2; D ambiguous. CDR1 and CDR2 (germline): SNHLY, FYNNEI. The CDR3 runs 13 residues. V dropped 7 bases and J dropped 8 bases, with 17 bases sitting between them.

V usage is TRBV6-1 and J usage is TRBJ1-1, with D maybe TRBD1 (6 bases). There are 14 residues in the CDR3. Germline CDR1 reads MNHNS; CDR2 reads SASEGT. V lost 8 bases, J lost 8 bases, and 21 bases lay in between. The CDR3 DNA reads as TGTGCCAGCTGGAACAGGGTGGCATGGGTGGAAGCTTTCTTT. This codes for CASWNRVAWVEAFF.

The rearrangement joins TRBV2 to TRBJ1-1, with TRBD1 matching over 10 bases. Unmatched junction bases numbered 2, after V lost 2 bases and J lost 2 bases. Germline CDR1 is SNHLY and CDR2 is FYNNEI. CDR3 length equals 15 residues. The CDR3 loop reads CASSERTGGNTEAFF. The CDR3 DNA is TGTGCCAGCAGTGAAAGGACAGGGGGAAACACTGAAGCTTTCTTT. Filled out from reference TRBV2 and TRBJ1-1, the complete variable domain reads EPEVTQTPSHQVTQMGQEVILRCVPISNHLYFYWYRQILGQKVEFLVSFYNNEISEKSEIFDDQFSVERPDGSNFTLKIRSTKLEDSAMYFCASSERTGGNTEAFFGQGTRLTVV.

CDR3 sequence (DNA): TGTGCCAGCAGCTTGGGGAGGAACACTGAAGCTTTCTTT. Translated, it gives CASSLGRNTEAFF. The rearrangement links TRBV7-8 to TRBJ1-1; no firm D call. The V gene's germline CDR1 is SGHVS and CDR2 FQNEAQ. The CDR3 contains 13 residues. V shed 3 bases and J shed 1 base, with 6 bases lying between them.

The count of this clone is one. CDR3 in amino acids: CASSQVRSNNYGYTF. CDR3 DNA sequence: TGCGCCAGCAGCCAAGTAAGGTCCAATAACTATGGCTACACCTTC. The gene calls are TRBV4-3 and TRBJ1-2; D not resolved. The CDR3 extends over 15 amino acids. The germline V and J ends were trimmed by 1 base and 1 base, with 10 bases remaining between them. Germline V gene lookup returns CDR1 LGHNA and CDR2 YSLEER.

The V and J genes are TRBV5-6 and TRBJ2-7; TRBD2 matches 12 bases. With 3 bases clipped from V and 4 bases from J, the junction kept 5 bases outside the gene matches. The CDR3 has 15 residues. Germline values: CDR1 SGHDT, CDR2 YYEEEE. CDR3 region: CASSSRTSGVYEQYF. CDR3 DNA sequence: TGTGCCAGCAGCTCGAGGACTAGCGGGGTTTACGAGCAGTACTTC.

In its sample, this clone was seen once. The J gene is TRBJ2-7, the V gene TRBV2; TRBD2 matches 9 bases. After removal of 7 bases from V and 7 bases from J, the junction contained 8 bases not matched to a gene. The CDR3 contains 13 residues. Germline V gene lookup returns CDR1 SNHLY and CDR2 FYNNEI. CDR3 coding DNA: TGTGCCAGCAAGATAGCGGGAGTGCGGGAGCAGTACTTC. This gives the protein CASKIAGVREQYF.

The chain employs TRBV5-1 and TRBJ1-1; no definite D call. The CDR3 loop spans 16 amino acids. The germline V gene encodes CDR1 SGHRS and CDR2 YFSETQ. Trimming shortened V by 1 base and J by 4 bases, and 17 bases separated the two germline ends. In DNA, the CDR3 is TGCGCCAGCAGCTTGACGATGGAGAAGGGAGTCACTGAAGCTTTCTTT. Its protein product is CASSLTMEKGVTEAFF.

Here the CDR3 DNA reads TGTGCCAGCAGCCCTATCCGGGGCGTCGAGACCCAGTACTTC. The encoded protein is CASSPIRGVETQYF. The chain recombines TRBV7-2 with TRBJ2-5; D tentatively reads TRBD1 or TRBD2 (5 bases each). From germline, CDR1 is SGHTA and CDR2 FQGNSA. CDR3 size: 14 residues. The V and J ends lost 5 bases and 5 bases respectively, with 15 bases between them.

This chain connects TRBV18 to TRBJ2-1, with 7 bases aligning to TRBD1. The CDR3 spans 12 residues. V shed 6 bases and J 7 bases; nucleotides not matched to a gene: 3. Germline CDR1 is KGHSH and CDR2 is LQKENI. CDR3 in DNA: TGTGCCAGCTCGACAGGGTGGAATGAGCAGTTCTTC. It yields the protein CASSTGWNEQFF.

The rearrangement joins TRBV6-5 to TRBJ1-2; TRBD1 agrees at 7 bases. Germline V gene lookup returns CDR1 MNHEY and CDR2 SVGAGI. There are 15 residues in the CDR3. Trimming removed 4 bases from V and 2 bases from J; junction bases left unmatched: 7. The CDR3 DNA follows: TGTGCCAGCAGTTCCCCCGGGACAGTGAACTATGGCTACACCTTC. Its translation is CASSSPGTVNYGYTF.

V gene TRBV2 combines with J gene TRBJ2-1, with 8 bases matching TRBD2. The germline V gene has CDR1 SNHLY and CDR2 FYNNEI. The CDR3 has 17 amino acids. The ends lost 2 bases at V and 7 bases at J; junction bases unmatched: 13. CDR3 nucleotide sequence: TGTGCCAGCAGTGAATCCCCGGGGGGGCTAGCGGTAAATGAGCAGTTCTTC. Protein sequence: CASSESPGGLAVNEQFF.

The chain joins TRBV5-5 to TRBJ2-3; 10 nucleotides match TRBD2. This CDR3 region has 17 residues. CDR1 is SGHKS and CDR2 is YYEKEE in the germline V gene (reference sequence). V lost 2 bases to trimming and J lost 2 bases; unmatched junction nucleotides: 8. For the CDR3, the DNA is TGTGCCAGCAGCTTAGCTAGCGGGAGATGGGACACAGATACGCAGTATTTT. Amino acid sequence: CASSLASGRWDTDTQYF.

The CDR3: CATGSGNTIYF. The CDR3 coding sequence is TGTGCCACCGGGTCTGGAAACACCATATATTTT. The chain carries TRBV14 and TRBJ1-3, with D uncertain. Germline CDR1 SGHDN, CDR2 FVKESK. This CDR3 spans 11 amino acids. The ends were cut back, 10 bases at V and 1 base at J, with 5 bases in the middle.

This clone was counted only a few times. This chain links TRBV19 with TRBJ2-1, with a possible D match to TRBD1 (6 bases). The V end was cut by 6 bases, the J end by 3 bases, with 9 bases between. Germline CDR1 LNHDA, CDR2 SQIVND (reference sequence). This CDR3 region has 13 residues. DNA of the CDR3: TGTGCCAGTAGCGGACAGATCTACAATGAGCAGTTCTTC. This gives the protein CASSGQIYNEQFF.

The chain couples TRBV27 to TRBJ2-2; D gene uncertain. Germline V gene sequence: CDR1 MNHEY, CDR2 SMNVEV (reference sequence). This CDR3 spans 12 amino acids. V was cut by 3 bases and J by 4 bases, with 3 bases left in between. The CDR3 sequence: CASSLRTGELFF. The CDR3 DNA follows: TGTGCCAGCAGTTTGCGCACCGGGGAGCTGTTTTTT.

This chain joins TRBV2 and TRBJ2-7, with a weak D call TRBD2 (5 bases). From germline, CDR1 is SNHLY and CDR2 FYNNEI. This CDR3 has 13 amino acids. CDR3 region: CAKRPLSSYEQYF. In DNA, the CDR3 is TGTGCGAAGCGGCCTCTCAGCTCCTACGAGCAGTACTTC.

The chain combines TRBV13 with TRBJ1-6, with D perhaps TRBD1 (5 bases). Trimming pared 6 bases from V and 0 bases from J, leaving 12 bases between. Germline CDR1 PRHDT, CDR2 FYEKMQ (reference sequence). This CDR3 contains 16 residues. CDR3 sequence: CASSGGGSSYNSPLHF. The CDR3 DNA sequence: TGTGCCAGCAGTGGGGGGGGGAGCTCCTATAATTCACCCCTCCACTTT.

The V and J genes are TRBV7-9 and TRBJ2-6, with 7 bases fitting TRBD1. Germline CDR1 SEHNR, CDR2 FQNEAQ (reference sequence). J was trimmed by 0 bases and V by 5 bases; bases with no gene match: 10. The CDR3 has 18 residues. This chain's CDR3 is CASSQPGQDHSGANVLTF. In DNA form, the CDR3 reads TGTGCCAGCAGCCAGCCTGGACAGGACCACTCTGGGGCCAACGTCCTGACTTTC.

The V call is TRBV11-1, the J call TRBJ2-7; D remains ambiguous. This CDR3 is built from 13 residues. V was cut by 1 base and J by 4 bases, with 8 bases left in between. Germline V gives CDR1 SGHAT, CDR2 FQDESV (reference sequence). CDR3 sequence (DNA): TGTGCCAGCAGCTTAGGTTTAGGATACGAGCAGTACTTC. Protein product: CASSLGLGYEQYF.